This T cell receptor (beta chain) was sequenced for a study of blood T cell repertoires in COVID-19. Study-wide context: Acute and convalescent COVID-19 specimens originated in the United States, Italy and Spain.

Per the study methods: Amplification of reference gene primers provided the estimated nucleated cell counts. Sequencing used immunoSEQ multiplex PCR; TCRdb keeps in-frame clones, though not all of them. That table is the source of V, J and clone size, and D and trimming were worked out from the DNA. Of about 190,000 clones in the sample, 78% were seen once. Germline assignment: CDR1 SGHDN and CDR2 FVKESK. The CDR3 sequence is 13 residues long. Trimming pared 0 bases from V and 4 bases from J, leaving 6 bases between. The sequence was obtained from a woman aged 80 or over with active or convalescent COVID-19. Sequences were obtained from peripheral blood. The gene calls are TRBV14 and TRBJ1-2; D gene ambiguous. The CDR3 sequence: CASSQDFVYGYTF. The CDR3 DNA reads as TGTGCCAGCAGCCAAGATTTCGTCTATGGCTACACCTTC. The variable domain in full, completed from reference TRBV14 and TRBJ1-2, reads EAGVTQFPSHSVIEKGQTVTLRCDPISGHDNLYWYRRVMGKEIKFLLHFVKESKQDESGMPNNRFLAERTGGTYSTLKVQPAELEDSGVYFCASSQDFVYGYTFGSGTRLTVV.